The entry below gives a single TCR beta chain sequence along with its context. Original analysis: Nucleated cell counts were estimated from reference gene primer amplification. Some clones are missing from TCRdb's copy, which holds only in-frame ones; the method was immunoSEQ multiplex PCR. V and J calls and clone size are given by that table; D and trimming were obtained from the DNA. The table has around 190,000 clones, almost 90% seen once; the top ten hold 1.6%. These data come from a study of blood T cell repertoires in COVID-19. Overall study: COVID-19 samples collected from the United States, Italy and Spain covered acute and convalescent phases. Sample material is recorded as cDNA or gDNA derived from T cells, B-cell-depleted T cells, or PBMCs.

Trimming at V came to 2 bases and at J to 3 bases, leaving 7 bases not matched to a gene. The germline V gene has CDR1 MNHEY and CDR2 SVGEGT. This CDR3 has 18 amino acids. The chain joins TRBV6-2 or TRBV6-3 to TRBJ2-7, with 16 bases fitting TRBD2. What was sequenced was peripheral blood. The source of this sequence is a man aged 18-30 years with active or convalescent COVID-19. CDR3 nucleotide sequence: TGTGCCAGCAGTTACGCCGGGACTAGCGGGAGGGCCTTCTACGAGCAGTACTTC. Its protein product is CASSYAGTSGRAFYEQYF.